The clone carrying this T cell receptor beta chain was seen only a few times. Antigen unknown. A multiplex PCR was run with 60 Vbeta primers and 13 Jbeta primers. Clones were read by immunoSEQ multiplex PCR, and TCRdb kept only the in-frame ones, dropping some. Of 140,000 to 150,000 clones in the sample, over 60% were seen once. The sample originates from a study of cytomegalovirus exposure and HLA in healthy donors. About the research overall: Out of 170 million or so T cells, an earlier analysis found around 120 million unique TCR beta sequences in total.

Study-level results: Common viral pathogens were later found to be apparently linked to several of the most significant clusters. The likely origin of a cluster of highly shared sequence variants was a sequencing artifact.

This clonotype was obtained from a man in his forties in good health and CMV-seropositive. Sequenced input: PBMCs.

The CDR3 nucleotides are TGTGCCAGCAGCTTGCCGGGACACCTCTCTGGGGCCAACGTCCTGACTTTC. It is translated as CASSLPGHLSGANVLTF. The chain links TRBV5-6 to TRBJ2-6; D is possibly TRBD1 (6 bases). The CDR3 totals 17 residues. Between the trimmed V and J ends, which lost 1 base and 0 bases, there was a span of 11 bases. Germline V CDR1 and CDR2: SGHDT, YYEEEE.